These 19 T cell receptor beta chains originate from one sample sequenced in a study of blood T cell repertoires in COVID-19. Produced via immunoSEQ multiplex PCR; TCRdb's table is partial and in-frame only. The sample carries some 380,000 clones, about four fifths recorded once. Sequenced sample: peripheral blood. Receptor source: a human donor with acute or convalescent COVID-19. The donor label of this sample is uncertain.

Comment on this clone: The identical CDR3 is also encoded by other nucleotide sequences in the sample. The J gene is TRBJ2-1, the V gene TRBV19; the D gene is possibly TRBD1 (6 bases). The CDR3 sequence is 14 residues long. CDR1 and CDR2 (germline): LNHDA, SQIVND (reference sequence). The V end lost 6 bases, the J end lost 0 bases, and 9 bases lay between the germline ends. The CDR3 loop reads CASRGASSYNEQFF. In DNA, the CDR3 is TGTGCCAGTAGGGGGGCGAGCTCCTACAATGAGCAGTTCTTC. The full variable domain, its missing parts supplied by reference TRBV19 and TRBJ2-1, is DGGITQSPKYLFRKEGQNVTLSCEQNLNHDAMYWYRQDPGQGLRLIYYSQIVNDFQKGDIAEGYSVSREKKESFPLTVTSAQKNPTAFYLCASRGASSYNEQFFGPGTRLTVL.

This clone was counted once. V is TRBV7-2 and J is TRBJ2-3; 9 bases match TRBD1. Germline V lookup: CDR1 SGHTA, CDR2 FQGNSA. This CDR3 has 15 residues. With 5 bases clipped from V and 2 bases from J, the junction kept 5 bases outside the gene matches. CDR3 coding DNA: TGTGCCAGCAGCCCCCGGACAGGGGACACAGATACGCAGTATTTT. Its translation is CASSPRTGDTDTQYF. Full variable domain (missing parts from reference TRBV7-2 and TRBJ2-3): GAGVSQSPSNKVTEKGKDVELRCDPISGHTALYWYRQSLGQGLEFLIYFQGNSAPDKSGLPSDRFSAERTGGSVSTLTIQRTQQEDSAVYLCASSPRTGDTDTQYFGPGTRLTVL.

The chain employs TRBV5-1 and TRBJ1-3; the match to TRBD1 covers 9 bases. The V and J ends lost 4 bases and 0 bases, in that order; junction bases with no gene match: 8. The CDR3 is made up of 17 amino acids. Germline V lookup: CDR1 SGHRS, CDR2 YFSETQ. CDR3: CASSPGQGISSGNTIYF. In DNA, the CDR3 is TGCGCCAGCAGCCCGGGACAGGGAATAAGCTCTGGAAACACCATATATTTT.

This clone was detected only once. This chain joins TRBV4-1 and TRBJ1-2; D might be TRBD1 (5 bases). This CDR3 is 15 amino acids long. Germline V gene lookup returns CDR1 MGHRA and CDR2 YSYEKL. The ends were cut back, 6 bases at V and 1 base at J, with 15 bases in the middle. The CDR3 nucleotides read TGCGCCAGCAGGCCAGGGTCCCTAATTAACTATGGCTACACCTTC. As protein: CASRPGSLINYGYTF.

The chain carries TRBV3-1 (or the pseudogene TRBV3-2) and TRBJ1-5; a possible D gene is TRBD1 (5 bases). V was trimmed by 1 base and J by 6 bases, leaving 13 bases between them. CDR1 is LGHDT and CDR2 is YNNKEL in the germline V gene (reference sequence). The CDR3 sequence is 15 residues long. CDR3 region: CASSQGLGGVQPQHF. CDR3 DNA: TGTGCCAGCAGCCAAGGGTTGGGGGGGGTTCAGCCCCAGCATTTT.

This rearrangement joins TRBV27 to TRBJ2-7; TRBD2 aligns across 7 bases. Germline trimming cut 5 bases from V and 6 bases from J; bases unmatched to any gene: 10. This CDR3 comprises 14 residues. The germline CDR1 and CDR2 sequences are MNHEY and SMNVEV (reference sequence). The CDR3 reads CASSPLGGPGEQYF. CDR3 nucleotides: TGTGCCAGCAGTCCCCTGGGAGGGCCCGGCGAGCAGTACTTC.

This chain links TRBV6-2 or TRBV6-3 with TRBJ2-5; 8 nucleotides line up with TRBD2. CDR1 and CDR2 from the germline V gene are MNHEY and SVGEGT. V was pared by 2 bases and J by 3 bases, with 17 bases of the junction left unmatched. The CDR3 loop spans 19 amino acids. CDR3 nucleotide sequence: TGTGCCAGCAGTTACCCGGCCCTACTAGCGGTACTCCCAGAAGAGACCCAGTACTTC. It codes for CASSYPALLAVLPEETQYF.

The V call is TRBV7-2, the J call TRBJ1-2; 9 bases line up with TRBD1. V lost 1 base and J lost 4; bases outside the gene matches: 10. This CDR3 comprises 17 residues. In germline, CDR1 is SGHTA, CDR2 FQGNSA. The CDR3 DNA reads TGTGCCAGCAGCTTAGATTATCCGACAGGGGGGCGCTATGGCTACACCTTC. Residues: CASSLDYPTGGRYGYTF.

This clone has only a few counts. The chain is built from TRBV7-9 and TRBJ1-1; TRBD1 is a possible D gene (5 bases). CDR3 length equals 15 residues. Germline CDR1 is SEHNR and CDR2 is FQNEAQ (reference sequence). V lost 4 bases to trimming and J lost 1 base, with 13 bases between them. The CDR3 region has the DNA TGTGCCAGCAGCTCCCCCAGGGAGGCGAACACTGAAGCTTTCTTT. Residues: CASSSPREANTEAFF. Variable domain in full (rest from reference TRBV7-9 and TRBJ1-1): DTGVSQNPRHKITKRGQNVTFRCDPISEHNRLYWYRQTLGQGPEFLTYFQNEAQLEKSRLLSDRFSAERPKGSFSTLEIQRTEQGDSAMYLCASSSPREANTEAFFGQGTRLTVV.

The CDR3, as DNA: TGTGCCATCAGTGGTAATAACTACGAGCAGTACTTC. Encoded protein: CAISGNNYEQYF. This chain uses TRBV10-3 with TRBJ2-7; unclear D gene. CDR3 length: 12 residues. V was pared by 4 bases and J by 3 bases, with 7 bases between. CDR1 is ENHRY and CDR2 is SYGVKD in the germline V gene.

As regards this clone: The junction departs from the called germline gene at one end, perhaps through a read error. The chain has TRBV6-5 and TRBJ1-1, with 7 bases matching TRBD1. CDR3 length equals 14 residues. CDR1 MNHEY and CDR2 SVGAGI come from the germline V gene. DNA of the CDR3: TGTGCCAACAGTTACGGGACAGAGAACACTGAAGCTTTCTTT. This sequence encodes CANSYGTENTEAFF.

The sample holds a few counts of this clone. The rearrangement links TRBV5-1 to TRBJ1-1; D is uncertain. V was pared by 0 bases and J by 6 bases, with 12 bases between. In germline, CDR1 is SGHRS, CDR2 YFSETQ. The CDR3 is 14 residues long. The CDR3 is CASSLVAAGSEAFF. The CDR3 DNA reads TGCGCCAGCAGCTTGGTGGCGGCCGGCTCTGAAGCTTTCTTT. Drawing the rest from reference TRBV5-1 and TRBJ1-1, the complete variable domain is KAGVTQTPRYLIKTRGQQVTLSCSPISGHRSVSWYQQTPGQGLQFLFEYFSETQRNKGNFPGRFSGRQFSNSRSEMNVSTLELGDSALYLCASSLVAAGSEAFFGQGTRLTVV.

The chain is built from TRBV12-3 or TRBV12-4 and TRBJ2-7, with TRBD2 as a possible D gene (5 bases). This CDR3 comprises 13 residues. Trimming stripped 2 bases from V and 6 bases from J, with 11 bases between. The CDR3 DNA reads TGTGCCAGCAGTTTATTCGGGGATGGCGAGCAGTACTTC. This gives the protein CASSLFGDGEQYF.

The J gene is TRBJ2-2, the V gene TRBV24-1; 7 positions match TRBD1. The CDR3 runs 17 residues. CDR1 is KGHDR and CDR2 is SFDVKD in the germline V gene. Unmatched junction bases numbered 15, after V lost 5 bases and J lost 7 bases. CDR3 sequence (DNA): TGTGCCACCAGTGCTTCTAGGTCTCACAGGGGAGTCGGGGAGCTGTTTTTT. This codes for CATSASRSHRGVGELFF.

The chain has TRBV11-2 and TRBJ1-2; unclear D gene. With 4 bases removed from V and 4 bases from J, the gap between germline ends came to 7 bases. This CDR3 has 12 amino acids. The germline CDR1 and CDR2 sequences are SGHAT and FQNNGV. CDR3 sequence: CASSSRSYGYTF. The CDR3 DNA reads TGTGCCAGCAGCTCCAGGTCCTATGGCTACACCTTC.

The chain couples TRBV19 to TRBJ2-1, with 9 bases fitting TRBD2. V shed 3 bases, J shed 7 bases, and the junction held 10 bases outside the gene matches. CDR1 and CDR2 (germline): LNHDA, SQIVND (reference sequence). There are 16 residues in the CDR3. CDR3 in DNA: TGTGCCAGTAGTATGGGACCTAGCGGGGTGATGAATGAGCAGTTCTTC. Protein sequence: CASSMGPSGVMNEQFF. Looking up the rest from reference TRBV19 and TRBJ2-1 gives the full variable domain: DGGITQSPKYLFRKEGQNVTLSCEQNLNHDAMYWYRQDPGQGLRLIYYSQIVNDFQKGDIAEGYSVSREKKESFPLTVTSAQKNPTAFYLCASSMGPSGVMNEQFFGPGTRLTVL.

This chain uses TRBV6-6 with TRBJ2-1; 7 positions match TRBD1. Germline CDR1 reads MNHNY; CDR2 reads SVGAGI (reference sequence). The CDR3 is 14 residues long. Trimming removed 6 bases from V and 0 bases from J; junction bases left unmatched: 2. The CDR3 DNA sequence: TGTGCCAGCAGCCGGGACAGCTCCTACAATGAGCAGTTCTTC. It translates to CASSRDSSYNEQFF.

This chain uses TRBV5-1 with TRBJ1-1; no clear D gene. The CDR3 is 15 amino acids. The germline CDR1 and CDR2 sequences are SGHRS and YFSETQ. Trimming took 0 bases from V and 0 from J, leaving 9 bases between them. The CDR3 loop reads CASSLGPRMNTEAFF. Here the CDR3 DNA reads TGCGCCAGCAGCTTGGGGCCTCGAATGAACACTGAAGCTTTCTTT.

The count of this clone is one. This rearrangement joins TRBV3-1 (or the pseudogene TRBV3-2) to TRBJ2-7; 7 bases agree with TRBD2. The V gene's germline CDR1 is LGHDT and CDR2 YNNKEL (reference sequence). The CDR3 is 18 residues long. The V segment lost 0 bases and the J segment 3 bases; nucleotides outside the gene matches: 14. CDR3 nucleotides: TGTGCCAGCAGCCAAGATCAGTCGTGGTGGCTAGCGGACTACGAGCAGTACTTC. Translation: CASSQDQSWWLADYEQYF.